A single sample is the source of the 10 T cell receptor beta chains below, sequenced in a study of graft-versus-host responses after intestinal transplantation. Assay used: immunoSEQ multiplex PCR; TCRdb lists only in-frame clones, some missing. The sample contains tens of thousands of clones, roughly 91% of which appear only once. These receptors have no known antigen. The starting material was unstimulated CD8+ T cells sorted from spleen or lymph node cells, obtained before intestinal transplant. The receptors originated from a human donor who received an intestinal transplant.

The V call is TRBV5-5, the J call TRBJ2-2; 8 bases are a match to TRBD1. The V gene's germline CDR1 is SGHKS and CDR2 YYEKEE (reference sequence). The CDR3 runs 15 residues. V lost 4 bases to trimming and J lost 8 bases; unmatched junction nucleotides: 10. CDR3 sequence (DNA): TGTGCCAGCAGCCTCACTCTGACAGGGGTGGGGGAGCTGTTTTTT. Its protein is CASSLTLTGVGELFF.

The genes are TRBV11-2 and TRBJ1-4; D may be TRBD1 (6 bases). V was shortened by 0 bases and J by 8 bases, with 10 bases between the two germline ends. The CDR3 covers 14 residues. Per the germline V gene, CDR1 is SGHAT and CDR2 is FQNNGV. The CDR3 bases are TGTGCCAGCAGCTTAGAAGGGGGAGAGGAAAAACTGTTTTTT. Protein: CASSLEGGEEKLFF.

The V gene is TRBV9, the J gene TRBJ1-1; no reliable D call. Trimming removed 3 bases at V and 0 bases at J, with 15 bases between. The CDR3 is 16 residues long. CDR1 is SGDLS and CDR2 is YYNGEE in the germline V gene. The CDR3 here is CASSGGEKGVNTEAFF. DNA for the CDR3: TGTGCCAGCAGCGGCGGGGAGAAGGGAGTGAACACTGAAGCTTTCTTT.

This chain joins TRBV29-1 and TRBJ1-2, with D maybe TRBD1 (6 bases). V dropped 2 bases and J dropped 5 bases, with 6 bases sitting between them. This CDR3 region has 11 residues. Germline-derived CDR1 and CDR2 are SQVTM and ANQGSEA. For the CDR3, the DNA is TGCAGCGTTGAAACAGGGTATGGCTACACCTTC. This sequence encodes CSVETGYGYTF.

V usage is TRBV20-1 and J usage is TRBJ1-2; tentatively, D is TRBD1 (5 bases). CDR3 length: 11 residues. V was shortened by 5 bases and J by 8 bases, with 12 bases between the two germline ends. Germline CDR1 and CDR2: DFQATT and SNEGSKA (reference sequence). Here the CDR3 reads CSAEGPGGYTF. Here the CDR3 DNA reads TGCAGTGCTGAAGGCCCAGGGGGCTACACCTTC.

V gene TRBV4-3 combines with J gene TRBJ2-1; D call uncertain. CDR3 size: 13 residues. Germline loops: CDR1 LGHNA, CDR2 YSLEER. The V end was cut by 1 base, the J end by 4 bases, with 5 bases between. The CDR3 DNA follows: TGCGCCAGCAGCCAAGGGGCTTACAATGAGCAGTTCTTC. Its translation: CASSQGAYNEQFF.

The chain's CDR3 is CASSWDRGQPQHF. The CDR3 DNA is TGTGCCAGCAGTTGGGACAGGGGTCAGCCCCAGCATTTT. The chain couples TRBV6-5 to TRBJ1-5; 10 bases match TRBD1. The CDR3 spans 13 residues. Trimming cost V 4 bases and J 6 bases; bases outside gene matches: 0. Germline V gives CDR1 MNHEY, CDR2 SVGAGI.

The chain employs TRBV9 and TRBJ2-1; possibly TRBD2 for D (6 bases). Per germline, CDR1 SGDLS and CDR2 YYNGEE. Trimming took off 3 bases at V and 8 bases at J, with 21 bases between the two ends. The CDR3 extends over 16 amino acids. CDR3 protein: CASSATSLGKVHEQFF. CDR3 bases: TGTGCCAGCAGCGCCACTAGCTTGGGGAAGGTTCATGAGCAGTTCTTC.

The CDR3 nucleotides are TGTGCCAGCAGAGAGACTAGCGGGGGGCTTAAAGAGACCCAGTACTTC. Translation: CASRETSGGLKETQYF. This chain uses TRBV2 with TRBJ2-5; 13 positions match TRBD2. This CDR3 has 16 amino acids. J was trimmed by 3 bases and V by 6 bases; bases with no gene match: 7. Germline values: CDR1 SNHLY, CDR2 FYNNEI.

This rearrangement joins TRBV4-3 to TRBJ2-3; tentative D call: TRBD1 (5 bases). This CDR3 region has 18 residues. CDR1 and CDR2 (germline): LGHNA, YSLEER. Trimming removed 0 bases from V and 0 bases from J, with 16 bases in between. In nucleotides, the CDR3 is TGCGCCAGCAGCCAAGAAATAAGGGGCTCCGGTAGCACAGATACGCAGTATTTT. Its translation is CASSQEIRGSGSTDTQYF.